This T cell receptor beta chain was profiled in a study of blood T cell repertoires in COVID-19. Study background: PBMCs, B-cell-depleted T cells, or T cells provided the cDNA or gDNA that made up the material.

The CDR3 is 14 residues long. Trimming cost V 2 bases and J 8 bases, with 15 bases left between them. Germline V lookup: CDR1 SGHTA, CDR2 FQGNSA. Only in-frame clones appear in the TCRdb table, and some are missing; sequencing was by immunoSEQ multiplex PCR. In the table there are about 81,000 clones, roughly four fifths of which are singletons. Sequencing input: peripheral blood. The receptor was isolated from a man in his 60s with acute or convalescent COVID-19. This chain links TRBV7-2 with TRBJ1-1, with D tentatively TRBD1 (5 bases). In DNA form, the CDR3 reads TGTGCCAGCAGCTTAATCGCAGGGCAAGGGGAAGCTTTCTTT. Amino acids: CASSLIAGQGEAFF.